This TCR beta chain was profiled in a study of radiotherapy plus CTLA-4 blockade in lung cancer. Across the whole study: Objective response was observed in roughly a sixth of patients, and disease control in roughly 30%. Whole-study results and caveats: An expansion of tumor-derived TCR clones occurred in blood after radiotherapy plus ipilimumab.

Focal radiation with ipilimumab CTLA-4 blockade was given to patients with chemo-refractory metastatic non-small-cell lung cancer. In the case of this clone: As yet, its antigen is unknown.

The length of the CDR3 is 15 residues. CDR1 and CDR2 from the germline V gene are LNHDA and SQIVND (reference sequence). V lost 4 bases to trimming and J lost 0 bases; unmatched junction nucleotides: 3. This table comes from immunoSEQ multiplex PCR, and its TCRdb copy is limited to in-frame clones, with some not included. This sample has some 43,000 clones, with approximately 78% found just once. The chain joins TRBV19 to TRBJ2-3, with 8 bases aligning to TRBD1. The receptor comes from a human donor with non-small cell lung cancer who had stable disease on radiotherapy plus ipilimumab. The specimen was peripheral blood, collected from a patient treated with radiotherapy plus ipilimumab. The DNA of the CDR3 is TGTGCCAGTAGTACGACAGGGGCTAGCACAGATACGCAGTATTTT. This codes for CASSTTGASTDTQYF.